This TCR beta chain comes out of a study of T cell responses to AZD1222 COVID-19 vaccine. Findings of the study overall: Close to half of spike-specific TCRs reportedly recognize unmutated variant regions. Across spike, vaccine-associated CD4 TCRs were found, dominant at 160-218 and 743-854.

This table comes from immunoSEQ multiplex PCR, and its TCRdb copy is limited to in-frame clones, with some not included. The table records roughly 140,000 clones, roughly 89% of them present only once. Comments on this clone: Antigen specificity is unknown.

With V trimmed by 4 bases and J by 3 bases, 10 bases remained unmatched. This CDR3 region has 17 residues. Germline values: CDR1 SGHNT, CDR2 YYREEE (reference sequence). Sequencing used peripheral blood, obtained on day 0 of AZD1222 vaccination. The V call is TRBV5-4, the J call TRBJ2-2, with 9 nucleotides matching TRBD2. The sequence came from an adult in good health. For the CDR3, the DNA is TGTGCCAGCAGCGGGGGTAGCGGGAGAATGGACACCGGGGAGCTGTTTTTT. The encoded protein is CASSGGSGRMDTGELFF.